These 25 T cell receptor beta chains originate from one sample sequenced in a study of CD8 T cells in ankylosing spondylitis. TCRdb re-called the 5' RACE reads with MiXCR, one entry per CDR3 protein. The table records 200,000 to 300,000 distinct CDR3 sequences, about 10% of them present only once. The source material was blood, either unsorted or a sorted T cell fraction (not recorded which). The receptors were sampled from a male donor with ankylosing spondylitis or in good health (not recorded which).

This clonotype was counted at least ten times. The V gene is TRBV3-1, the J gene TRBJ2-1; D is possibly TRBD2 (5 bases). Germline CDR1 LGHDT, CDR2 YNNKEL (reference sequence). The CDR3 is 15 amino acids. V shed 1 base and J shed 0 bases, with 7 bases lying between them. CDR3: CASSQAGFSYNEQFF. As DNA, the CDR3 is TGTGCCAGCAGCCAAGCGGGGTTCTCCTACAATGAGCAGTTCTTC.

This clonotype was seen many times. V usage is TRBV29-1 and J usage is TRBJ1-5; perhaps TRBD1 as D (5 bases). This CDR3 is built from 15 residues. Germline CDR1 SQVTM, CDR2 ANQGSEA. The V and J ends lost 3 bases and 2 bases respectively, with 14 bases between them. Here the CDR3 reads CSVDVTREGNQPQHF. The CDR3 nucleotides are TGCAGCGTTGATGTTACCAGGGAGGGCAATCAGCCCCAGCATTTT.

This clonotype was counted at least ten times. A much more abundant neighbour one base away suggests this may be a read error. The chain carries TRBV5-6 and TRBJ1-1; maybe TRBD1 (6 bases). The V gene's germline CDR1 is SGHDT and CDR2 YYEEEE. The V gene lost 4 bases and the J gene lost 2 bases, with 9 bases spanning the gap. The CDR3 has 13 amino acids. In DNA, the CDR3 is TGTGCCAGCAGCGGACAGAGAAACACTGAAGCTTTCTTT. Protein product: CASSGQRNTEAFF.

V and J are TRBV29-1 and TRBJ1-2; TRBD1 matches 9 bases. V shed 4 bases, J shed 4 bases, and the junction held 10 bases outside the gene matches. The CDR3 is 15 residues long. CDR1 and CDR2 from the germline V gene are SQVTM and ANQGSEA. The CDR3 nucleotides read TGCAGCGTTGGGGGACAGGGATACGGACCCTATGGCTACACCTTC. Residues: CSVGGQGYGPYGYTF.

This clonotype was observed a handful of times. The CDR3 nucleotides are TGTGCCAGCAGCTTCGGGCTAGCGGGGGGCCTCACAGATACGCAGTATTTT. Amino acids: CASSFGLAGGLTDTQYF. The chain is built from TRBV7-8 and TRBJ2-3, with TRBD2 matching over 11 bases. V lost 3 bases and J lost 2; bases outside the gene matches: 7. The CDR3 runs 17 residues. Germline CDR1 and CDR2: SGHVS and FQNEAQ.

This clonotype was observed many times. The chain has TRBV27 and TRBJ2-5, with D unresolved. This CDR3 spans 14 amino acids. The germline CDR1 and CDR2 sequences are MNHEY and SMNVEV (reference sequence). V was shortened by 1 base and J by 2 bases, with 8 bases between the two germline ends. As DNA, the CDR3 is TGTGCCAGCAGTTTATACAGTAATCAAGAGACCCAGTACTTC. As protein: CASSLYSNQETQYF.

This clonotype was counted at least ten times. The chain uses TRBV6-5 and TRBJ2-7; D gene ambiguous. Per germline, CDR1 MNHEY and CDR2 SVGAGI. V was trimmed by 4 bases and J by 6 bases, leaving 10 bases between them. The length of the CDR3 is 12 residues. DNA for the CDR3: TGTGCCAGCAGTTCGTCACGGACCGAGCAGTACTTC. It specifies CASSSSRTEQYF.

This clonotype was recorded at least ten times. V usage is TRBV7-9 and J usage is TRBJ2-2, with unresolved D. V lost 1 base, J lost 6 bases, and 6 bases lay in between. The CDR3 sequence is 13 residues long. The V gene's germline CDR1 is SEHNR and CDR2 FQNEAQ (reference sequence). CDR3 in amino acids: CASSLGGAGELFF. The CDR3 DNA is TGTGCCAGCAGCTTAGGAGGCGCCGGGGAGCTGTTTTTT.

At least ten counts were recorded for this clonotype. This chain links TRBV12-5 with TRBJ1-5; TRBD1 matches at 7 bases. Germline trimming cut 2 bases from V and 11 bases from J; bases unmatched to any gene: 6. The CDR3 is 13 residues long. Looked up from germline, CDR1 is LGHNT and CDR2 is FRNRAP. The CDR3 region is CASGLTIGTAQHF. The CDR3 coding sequence is TGTGCTAGTGGTTTGACAATCGGGACAGCCCAGCATTTT.

Ten or more counts support this clonotype. The V and J genes are TRBV29-1 and TRBJ1-1; a possible D gene is TRBD1 (6 bases). This CDR3 spans 13 amino acids. V was shortened by 7 bases and J by 0 bases, with 12 bases between the two germline ends. Germline lookup yields CDR1 SQVTM and CDR2 ANQGSEA. The CDR3 is CSAVTGMNTEAFF. The CDR3 DNA sequence: TGCAGCGCTGTGACAGGAATGAACACTGAAGCTTTCTTT. The full variable domain, its missing parts supplied by reference TRBV29-1 and TRBJ1-1, is SAVISQKPSRDICQRGTSLTIQCQVDSQVTMMFWYRQQPGQSLTLIATANQGSEATYESGFVIDKFPISRPNLTFSTLTVSNMSPEDSSIYLCSAVTGMNTEAFFGQGTRLTVV.

The CDR3, as DNA: TGTGCCAGCAGCTTAGAGAGGAGGGAGACCCAGTACTTC. Encoded protein: CASSLERRETQYF. This rearrangement joins TRBV11-2 to TRBJ2-5; possibly TRBD2 for D (5 bases). Germline V gives CDR1 SGHAT, CDR2 FQNNGV. V lost 0 bases, J lost 5 bases, and 7 bases lay in between. This CDR3 is 13 amino acids long.

This clonotype was picked up many times. The gene calls are TRBV5-1 and TRBJ2-5; no definite D call. The V end was cut by 4 bases, the J end by 2 bases, with 12 bases between. Germline lookup yields CDR1 SGHRS and CDR2 YFSETQ. This CDR3 has 14 amino acids. CDR3 residues: CASSPWTSQETQYF. The CDR3 DNA is TGCGCCAGCAGCCCCTGGACGTCACAAGAGACCCAGTACTTC.

In its sample, this clonotype was seen many times. The gene calls are TRBV6-1 and TRBJ2-3; 8 nucleotides match TRBD2. The ends lost 6 bases at V and 4 bases at J; junction bases unmatched: 18. Germline V gives CDR1 MNHNS, CDR2 SASEGT. The length of the CDR3 is 18 residues. For the CDR3, the DNA is TGTGCCAGCAGGCGGAGCGGGGGAAGCTCTTTAATCCCAGATACGCAGTATTTT. Amino acids: CASRRSGGSSLIPDTQYF.

This clonotype was seen ten or more times. This rearrangement joins TRBV5-1 to TRBJ1-2; D is ambiguous. This CDR3 region has 13 residues. Germline values: CDR1 SGHRS, CDR2 YFSETQ. Deletions cut 0 bases from V and 4 bases from J, with 7 bases between. CDR3: CASSLGQVYGYTF. The CDR3 DNA sequence: TGCGCCAGCAGCTTGGGTCAGGTCTATGGCTACACCTTC.

The sample holds many counts of this clonotype. The V call is TRBV5-1, the J call TRBJ2-5, with D possibly matching TRBD2 (6 bases). This CDR3 has 14 residues. Germline V gene lookup returns CDR1 SGHRS and CDR2 YFSETQ. The V end was cut by 1 base, the J end by 3 bases, with 10 bases between. This CDR3 reads CASSLSAGKETQYF. The DNA for the CDR3 is TGCGCCAGCAGCTTGTCGGCGGGAAAAGAGACCCAGTACTTC.

The V call is TRBV20-1, the J call TRBJ2-4; 10 bases are a match to TRBD2. Germline V CDR1 and CDR2: DFQATT, SNEGSKA (reference sequence). There are 16 residues in the CDR3. V lost 6 bases and J lost 6; bases outside the gene matches: 14. CDR3 DNA sequence: TGCAGTGCCCCGTGGACTAGCGGAGGTCCGGGAAACATTCAGTACTTC. This gives the protein CSAPWTSGGPGNIQYF.

The table lists this clonotype with many counts. The rearrangement uses TRBV12-3 or TRBV12-4 and TRBJ2-5; TRBD2 might be the D (7 bases). The CDR3 is 17 amino acids. Trimming cost V 5 bases and J 0 bases, with 19 bases left between them. The CDR3 region has the DNA TGTGCCAGCAGTCCCTCGCGGGGGCAAACGTACCAAGAGACCCAGTACTTC. This gives the protein CASSPSRGQTYQETQYF.

This clonotype was detected many times. V is TRBV12-3 or TRBV12-4 and J is TRBJ1-5; possibly TRBD1 for D (5 bases). Trimming left V 3 bases short and J 8 bases short, with 14 bases between. The CDR3 loop spans 14 amino acids. CDR3 sequence (DNA): TGTGCCAGCAGTTTCGGGGCAAGCATGGAGCCCCAGCATTTT. Protein: CASSFGASMEPQHF.

This clonotype was seen a handful of times. The CDR3: CAISGAGDHNEQFF. The CDR3 DNA reads as TGTGCCATCAGTGGAGCGGGAGACCACAATGAGCAGTTCTTC. The rearrangement links TRBV10-3 to TRBJ2-1; 8 bases align to TRBD2. V was clipped by 4 bases and J by 5 bases; unmatched bases: 4. In germline, CDR1 is ENHRY, CDR2 SYGVKD. This CDR3 spans 14 amino acids.

This clonotype was recorded many times. The V and J genes are TRBV4-2 and TRBJ2-7; D not certain. Germline lookup yields CDR1 LGHNA and CDR2 YNFKEQ. V was cut by 1 base and J by 9 bases, with 13 bases left in between. The CDR3 is 13 residues long. This chain's CDR3 is CASSQGASPVQYF. CDR3 nucleotides: TGTGCCAGCAGCCAAGGCGCCAGCCCGGTGCAGTACTTC.

The J gene is TRBJ1-1, the V gene TRBV5-1; D is perhaps TRBD1 (5 bases). V gave up 0 bases and J gave up 0 bases, with 12 bases separating them. The CDR3 is made up of 16 amino acids. Per germline, CDR1 SGHRS and CDR2 YFSETQ. CDR3 in DNA: TGCGCCAGCAGCTTGGGTGGCAGGGAGATGAACACTGAAGCTTTCTTT. Its translation is CASSLGGREMNTEAFF.

This clonotype appeared many times. The CDR3 sequence: CASSLNPQGGSYNEQFF. The CDR3 DNA follows: TGCGCCAGCAGCTTGAATCCTCAAGGGGGGTCCTACAATGAGCAGTTCTTC. The chain carries TRBV5-1 and TRBJ2-1; D might be TRBD1 or TRBD2, each matching 6 bases. CDR1 and CDR2 from the germline V gene are SGHRS and YFSETQ. The CDR3 has 17 amino acids. V dropped 1 base and J dropped 1 base, with 15 bases sitting between them. The entire variable domain, with the rest obtained from reference TRBV5-1 and TRBJ2-1, is as follows: KAGVTQTPRYLIKTRGQQVTLSCSPISGHRSVSWYQQTPGQGLQFLFEYFSETQRNKGNFPGRFSGRQFSNSRSEMNVSTLELGDSALYLCASSLNPQGGSYNEQFFGPGTRLTVL.

A few counts support this clonotype. The chain recombines TRBV5-1 with TRBJ1-1, with a weak D call TRBD1 (6 bases). V was shortened by 0 bases and J by 0 bases, with 15 bases between the two germline ends. The germline V gene encodes CDR1 SGHRS and CDR2 YFSETQ. The CDR3 is made up of 17 amino acids. The CDR3 is CASSLAPGQKMNTEAFF. Written as DNA, the CDR3 is TGCGCCAGCAGCTTGGCGCCGGGACAAAAAATGAACACTGAAGCTTTCTTT.

This rearrangement joins TRBV10-3 to TRBJ2-2; TRBD2 matches at 13 bases. The germline V gene encodes CDR1 ENHRY and CDR2 SYGVKD. The CDR3 is made up of 13 amino acids. V shed 10 bases and J 7 bases; nucleotides not matched to a gene: 3. CDR3 sequence reads: CATGLAGVGELFF. The CDR3 DNA reads TGTGCCACCGGACTAGCGGGAGTCGGGGAGCTGTTTTTT.

The V and J genes are TRBV3-1 and TRBJ1-1, with D uncertain. The V end was cut by 0 bases, the J end by 7 bases, with 12 bases between. In germline, CDR1 is LGHDT, CDR2 YNNKEL (reference sequence). The CDR3 is 14 amino acids. CDR3 coding DNA: TGTGCCAGCAGCCAAGATCTTATCGGCAGTGAAGCTTTCTTT. Residues: CASSQDLIGSEAFF.